The T cell receptor beta chain described here comes from a study of T cells expressing NK-cell markers. TCRdb reanalyzed the 5' RACE reads and collapses them to one entry per CDR3 protein, without DNA. The sample holds over 600 distinct CDR3 sequences. By frequency, this clonotype registers large. The CDR3 has 12 residues. CDR1 and CDR2 (germline): LNHNV, YYDKDF (reference sequence). J is TRBJ2-7 and V is TRBV15; TCRdb designates TRBD1, a call that cannot be tested without DNA. The clonotype originates from a woman aged 18-70 years in good health. Source material: blood T cells: a sorted CD56 or NKG2C T cell subset, CD4+ or CD8+ T cells, or bulk PBMC T cells (not recorded which). The CDR3 sequence is CATGDRVDEQYF.